The 27 T cell receptor beta chains below all came from one sample that was sequenced in a study of cytomegalovirus exposure and HLA in healthy donors. PCR amplification relied on 60 Vbeta primers (plus 13 Jbeta primers). This table comes from immunoSEQ multiplex PCR, and its TCRdb copy is limited to in-frame clones, with some not included. The sample consists of 150,000 to 200,000 clones, around 86% of them appearing once. What was sequenced was PBMCs. The receptors originated from a human donor in good health.

This clone was seen a few times. The CDR3 is CASSQTGAIHGNEQFF. The CDR3 DNA reads TGTGCCAGCAGTCAAACAGGGGCCATTCACGGCAATGAGCAGTTCTTC. The V and J genes are TRBV13 and TRBJ2-1, with TRBD1 matching 7 bases. The V and J ends lost 6 bases and 6 bases, in that order; junction bases with no gene match: 14. This CDR3 has 16 amino acids. Germline CDR1 and CDR2: PRHDT and FYEKMQ (reference sequence).

The gene calls are TRBV29-1 and TRBJ1-1, with 8 nucleotides matching TRBD1. Germline loops: CDR1 SQVTM, CDR2 ANQGSEA. The CDR3 is 13 residues long. Unmatched junction bases numbered 3, after V lost 5 bases and J lost 1 base. The CDR3 loop reads CSVRQGSNTEAFF. The DNA for the CDR3 is TGCAGCGTTAGACAGGGGTCGAACACTGAAGCTTTCTTT.

Concerning this clone itself: At one end, the junction sequence differs from germline, possibly due to a read error. The V and J genes are TRBV5-6 and TRBJ2-5, with D possibly matching TRBD1 (6 bases). This CDR3 contains 13 residues. Germline V gives CDR1 SGHDT, CDR2 YYEEEE. The CDR3 reads CASSPQDSPSLHF. The DNA for the CDR3 is TGTGCCAGCAGCCCCCAGGACAGCCCGTCGCTTCACTTC.

V gene TRBV5-6 combines with J gene TRBJ1-4, with no clear D. The length of the CDR3 is 15 residues. The ends were cut back, 4 bases at V and 0 bases at J, with 10 bases in the middle. CDR1 and CDR2 from the germline V gene are SGHDT and YYEEEE. The CDR3 bases are TGTGCCAGCAGCCTTCTTTTAGCAACTAATGAAAAACTGTTTTTT. Its translation is CASSLLLATNEKLFF.

The table lists this clone with a count of one. The junction departs from the called germline gene at one end, perhaps through a read error. The chain couples TRBV15 to TRBJ2-1; 7 bases match TRBD1. The CDR3 has 15 amino acids. CDR1 is LNHNV and CDR2 is YYDKDF in the germline V gene (reference sequence). The CDR3 loop is CATSMTGRGYSEQFF. Written as DNA, the CDR3 is TGTGCCACCAGCATGACAGGGAGAGGCTACAGTGAGCAGTTCTTC.

The chain is built from TRBV5-1 and TRBJ2-5; D perhaps matches TRBD2 (5 bases). CDR3 length equals 13 residues. With 0 bases removed from V and 4 bases from J, the gap between germline ends came to 7 bases. In germline, CDR1 is SGHRS, CDR2 YFSETQ. The CDR3 coding sequence is TGCGCCAGCAGCTTGGCCCGGGGAGAGACCCAGTACTTC. This sequence encodes CASSLARGETQYF. Variable domain in full (rest from reference TRBV5-1 and TRBJ2-5): KAGVTQTPRYLIKTRGQQVTLSCSPISGHRSVSWYQQTPGQGLQFLFEYFSETQRNKGNFPGRFSGRQFSNSRSEMNVSTLELGDSALYLCASSLARGETQYFGPGTRLLVL.

This clone was seen just once. The V gene is TRBV6-1, the J gene TRBJ1-4, with TRBD1 matching over 9 bases. Trimming took 6 bases from V and 7 from J; bases not matched to a gene: 9. The germline V gene encodes CDR1 MNHNS and CDR2 SASEGT. The length of the CDR3 is 15 residues. The DNA for the CDR3 is TGTGCCAGCAGCAATTACAGGGGGCTAGGTGAAAAACTGTTTTTT. Translating gives CASSNYRGLGEKLFF.

V gene TRBV10-3 combines with J gene TRBJ2-1, with 8 bases aligning to TRBD2. CDR3 length: 16 amino acids. CDR1 and CDR2 from the germline V gene are ENHRY and SYGVKD. The J segment lost 7 bases and the V segment lost 0 bases, leaving 8 bases of the junction unmatched. The CDR3 sequence: CAISESNAGGMNEQFF. The CDR3 DNA reads TGTGCCATCAGTGAGTCGAACGCGGGGGGTATGAATGAGCAGTTCTTC.

The J gene is TRBJ1-6, the V gene TRBV10-3; maybe TRBD1 (5 bases). V was pared by 1 base and J by 6 bases, with 13 bases between. The CDR3 is 16 amino acids. Per germline, CDR1 ENHRY and CDR2 SYGVKD. This chain's CDR3 is CAISEYGDSSNSPLHF. The CDR3 DNA reads TGTGCCATCAGTGAGTATGGGGACTCTTCTAATTCACCCCTCCACTTT.

Here the CDR3 DNA reads TGTGCCAGCAGTTTATTGGGGACAGCCGCGAACACTGAAGCTTTCTTT. Translated: CASSLLGTAANTEAFF. The rearrangement joins TRBV27 to TRBJ1-1, with TRBD1 matching over 7 bases. The germline gives CDR1 MNHEY, CDR2 SMNVEV (reference sequence). This CDR3 has 16 residues. V lost 1 base, J lost 1 base, and 6 bases stayed unmatched.

As regards this clone: In the same sample, other DNA sequences code for this CDR3. The rearrangement uses TRBV4-1 and TRBJ2-7, with D possibly matching TRBD1 (6 bases). Trimming cost V 1 base and J 1 base, with 8 bases left between them. Germline V gene lookup returns CDR1 MGHRA and CDR2 YSYEKL. CDR3 length: 14 amino acids. As DNA, the CDR3 is TGCGCCAGCAGCCAAGGTAGGGGGTCCTACGAGCAGTACTTC. Its protein product is CASSQGRGSYEQYF.

This chain links TRBV10-2 with TRBJ1-5, with TRBD1 as a possible D gene (5 bases). Germline V gives CDR1 WSHSY, CDR2 SAAADI. Trimming left V 4 bases short and J 7 bases short, with 14 bases between. The CDR3 is 14 residues long. In nucleotides, the CDR3 is TGCGCCAGCAGTGGCAGGGAAGCGGGCCAGCCCCAGCATTTT. Translation: CASSGREAGQPQHF.

The chain is built from TRBV6-6 and TRBJ1-1, with a tentative D call TRBD1 (5 bases). Trimming pared 7 bases from V and 1 base from J, leaving 10 bases between. The CDR3 runs to 13 residues. Germline CDR1 reads MNHNY; CDR2 reads SVGAGI (reference sequence). The DNA for the CDR3 is TGTGCCAGCACCGCGGGGACGAACACTGAAGCTTTCTTT. Residues: CASTAGTNTEAFF.

The V call is TRBV7-9, the J call TRBJ1-4; D is undetermined. The germline V gene has CDR1 SEHNR and CDR2 FQNEAQ (reference sequence). The CDR3 runs to 13 residues. The V and J ends lost 5 bases and 3 bases respectively, with 7 bases between them. The CDR3 reads CASSPPPNEKLFF. CDR3 coding DNA: TGTGCCAGCAGCCCCCCTCCTAATGAAAAACTGTTTTTT.

This clone has a handful of counts. The gene calls are TRBV15 and TRBJ1-1; tentative D call: TRBD1 (5 bases). Germline V CDR1 and CDR2: LNHNV, YYDKDF (reference sequence). There are 15 residues in the CDR3. The ends were cut back, 0 bases at V and 4 bases at J, with 12 bases in the middle. In DNA, the CDR3 is TGTGCCACCAGCAGAGATCTCGCGGGGGGCACTGAAGCTTTCTTT. This encodes CATSRDLAGGTEAFF.

This chain uses TRBV9 with TRBJ2-7; no clear D gene. CDR3 length: 13 amino acids. The V end was cut by 0 bases, the J end by 4 bases, with 8 bases between. In germline, CDR1 is SGDLS, CDR2 YYNGEE. CDR3 nucleotides: TGTGCCAGCAGCGTAGCCCCCCAGTACGAGCAGTACTTC. It is translated as CASSVAPQYEQYF.

V gene TRBV20-1 combines with J gene TRBJ2-7; no firm D call. This CDR3 has 11 residues. The V gene's germline CDR1 is DFQATT and CDR2 SNEGSKA (reference sequence). Trimming stripped 7 bases from V and 0 bases from J, with 7 bases between. The CDR3 loop is CSVAHSYEQYF. The CDR3 DNA follows: TGCAGTGTGGCCCACTCCTACGAGCAGTACTTC.

The rearrangement links TRBV29-1 to TRBJ2-1, with TRBD2 identical over 11 bases. Looked up from germline, CDR1 is SQVTM and CDR2 is ANQGSEA. The CDR3 covers 14 residues. Unmatched junction bases numbered 4, after V lost 4 bases and J lost 5 bases. The chain's CDR3 is CSVGGTSGHNEQFF. DNA of the CDR3: TGCAGCGTTGGTGGGACTAGCGGACACAATGAGCAGTTCTTC.

The chain carries TRBV27 and TRBJ1-4, with TRBD1 matching over 7 bases. V lost 3 bases and J lost 4; bases outside the gene matches: 5. CDR1 is MNHEY, CDR2 SMNVEV, per germline (reference sequence). The CDR3 contains 15 residues. The CDR3, as DNA: TGTGCCAGCAGTTTTCGGGCAGGGGGTAATGAAAAACTGTTTTTT. Residues: CASSFRAGGNEKLFF.

This chain uses TRBV15 with TRBJ1-1; 11 bases line up with TRBD1. The J segment lost 5 bases and the V segment lost 0 bases, leaving 8 bases of the junction unmatched. Per the germline V gene, CDR1 is LNHNV and CDR2 is YYDKDF (reference sequence). The CDR3 spans 17 residues. The CDR3 DNA sequence: TGTGCCACCAGCAGAGATGGACAGGGGGCCTGGAGGACTGAAGCTTTCTTT. It yields the protein CATSRDGQGAWRTEAFF. Filled out from reference TRBV15 and TRBJ1-1, the complete variable domain reads DAMVIQNPRYQVTQFGKPVTLSCSQTLNHNVMYWYQQKSSQAPKLLFHYYDKDFNNEADTPDNFQSRRPNTSFCFLDIRSPGLGDTAMYLCATSRDGQGAWRTEAFFGQGTRLTVV.

This chain connects TRBV25-1 to TRBJ1-4, with 7 bases lining up with TRBD1. The germline CDR1 and CDR2 sequences are MGHDK and SYGVNS. The CDR3 is 17 amino acids. Unmatched junction bases numbered 13, after V lost 2 bases and J lost 7 bases. The CDR3 DNA is TGTGCCAGCAGTGAAAGGTCGGGTACAGGGGTTCTTGAAAAACTGTTTTTT. Translating it yields CASSERSGTGVLEKLFF.

A note on this clone: Other DNA sequences in the sample encode the same CDR3. V and J are TRBV5-1 and TRBJ1-6, with D hard to call. Trimming cost V 0 bases and J 9 bases, with 10 bases left between them. Germline values: CDR1 SGHRS, CDR2 YFSETQ. This CDR3 spans 14 amino acids. The CDR3 sequence: CASSLEQVGSPLHF. CDR3 nucleotide sequence: TGCGCCAGCAGCTTGGAGCAGGTGGGTTCACCCCTCCACTTT.

This clone has just a few counts. The chain combines TRBV5-6 with TRBJ2-1; no reliable D call. CDR3 length: 15 residues. From germline, CDR1 is SGHDT and CDR2 YYEEEE. Trimming took off 3 bases at V and 2 bases at J, with 12 bases between the two ends. CDR3 loop: CASSYETYAYNEQFF. Written as DNA, the CDR3 is TGTGCCAGCAGCTACGAGACTTACGCCTACAATGAGCAGTTCTTC.

This clone was seen once. The V call is TRBV5-4, the J call TRBJ2-5; TRBD1 matches 9 bases. Germline CDR1 SGHNT, CDR2 YYREEE (reference sequence). The CDR3 runs to 17 residues. Trimming cost V 4 bases and J 2 bases; bases outside gene matches: 12. CDR3 sequence: CASSPRLGQGIQETQYF. In nucleotides, the CDR3 is TGTGCCAGCAGCCCGCGATTGGGACAGGGCATTCAAGAGACCCAGTACTTC.

V and J are TRBV4-3 and TRBJ2-1; TRBD1 matches 8 bases. From germline, CDR1 is LGHNA and CDR2 YSLEER. There are 16 residues in the CDR3. The V and J ends lost 1 base and 8 bases, in that order; junction bases with no gene match: 10. The CDR3 spells CASSQGRTGNSDEQFF. As DNA, the CDR3 is TGCGCCAGCAGCCAAGGCAGGACAGGGAATTCGGATGAGCAGTTCTTC.

J is TRBJ2-2 and V is TRBV6-1; maybe TRBD1 (6 bases). With 11 bases removed from V and 6 bases from J, the gap between germline ends came to 19 bases. The CDR3 extends over 14 amino acids. Germline CDR1 and CDR2: MNHNS and SASEGT. The CDR3 coding sequence is TGTGCCTGCACCAGGGGTGATTCATCCGGGGAGCTGTTTTTT. This encodes CACTRGDSSGELFF.

V and J are TRBV5-5 and TRBJ2-2; 8 bases line up with TRBD1. Germline V CDR1 and CDR2: SGHKS, YYEKEE (reference sequence). This CDR3 region has 16 residues. With 4 bases clipped from V and 8 bases from J, the junction kept 13 bases outside the gene matches. The CDR3 here is CASSQAQGQVLGELFF. CDR3 DNA: TGTGCCAGCAGCCAAGCCCAGGGACAGGTGTTAGGGGAGCTGTTTTTT.